The text below deals with one T cell receptor beta chain. V was clipped by 2 bases and J by 3 bases, with 6 bases between them. Germline V gives CDR1 SGHDT, CDR2 YYEEEE. This CDR3 is 12 amino acids long. The sample belongs to a study of CD8 T cells in Susac syndrome. Across the whole study: Sequenced Susac syndrome patients included over 5 with clinically active disease and about eight in remission. Intravenous immunoglobulin alone or corticosteroids were being given to patients with Susac syndrome at blood draw, unless they were therapy-naive.

A quantity of about 0.5 to 1 ug RNA underwent reverse transcription using random hexamers. The authors amplified TCR beta CDR3 across 54 Vbeta and 13 Jbeta using immunoSEQ multiplex PCR. TCRdb independently ran MiXCR on the immunoSEQ multiplex PCR reads; one entry per CDR3 protein. The table includes 120,000 or so distinct CDR3 sequences, over 85% detected once. TEMRA cells were FACS-enriched, with CD8+ and CD4+ T cells isolated negatively. The sample consisted of CD8+ T cells from PBMCs. The V and J genes are TRBV5-6 and TRBJ2-7; no firm D call. The TCR originated in a human donor with Susac syndrome. The CDR3 coding sequence is TGTGCCAGCAGCTTTTTGGGCTACGAGCAGTACTTC. Residues: CASSFLGYEQYF.